The TCR beta chain described here comes from a study of cytomegalovirus exposure and HLA in healthy donors. Study outcomes and limitations: Relative to the approximately 670-donor mean, N-insertions were reportedly fewer in an Asian-associated ancestry cluster in a later analysis. In a later analysis, a missense DCLRE1C variant was linked to TCR beta V- and J-gene trimming.

13 Jbeta primers and 60 Vbeta primers were used for the PCR. Clones were sequenced by immunoSEQ multiplex PCR, and TCRdb holds only the in-frame ones, with some missing. Counted here are about 180,000 clones, roughly 85% occurring once; the ten biggest clones make up under 0.75%. Notes on this clone: The antigen is undetermined.

The CDR3 runs to 17 residues. Between the trimmed V and J ends, which lost 0 bases and 4 bases, there was a span of 19 bases. Looked up from germline, CDR1 is SGHRS and CDR2 is YFSETQ. Sequencing was done on a sample of PBMCs. The TCR comes from a woman aged 40 to 50 in good health and CMV-seronegative. V is TRBV5-1 and J is TRBJ1-1, with D perhaps matching TRBD1 (6 bases). The CDR3 spells CASSLEFGGLGGTEAFF. Written as DNA, the CDR3 is TGCGCCAGCAGCTTGGAGTTCGGGGGGCTAGGGGGCACTGAAGCTTTCTTT. Looking up the rest from reference TRBV5-1 and TRBJ1-1 gives the full variable domain: KAGVTQTPRYLIKTRGQQVTLSCSPISGHRSVSWYQQTPGQGLQFLFEYFSETQRNKGNFPGRFSGRQFSNSRSEMNVSTLELGDSALYLCASSLEFGGLGGTEAFFGQGTRLTVV.